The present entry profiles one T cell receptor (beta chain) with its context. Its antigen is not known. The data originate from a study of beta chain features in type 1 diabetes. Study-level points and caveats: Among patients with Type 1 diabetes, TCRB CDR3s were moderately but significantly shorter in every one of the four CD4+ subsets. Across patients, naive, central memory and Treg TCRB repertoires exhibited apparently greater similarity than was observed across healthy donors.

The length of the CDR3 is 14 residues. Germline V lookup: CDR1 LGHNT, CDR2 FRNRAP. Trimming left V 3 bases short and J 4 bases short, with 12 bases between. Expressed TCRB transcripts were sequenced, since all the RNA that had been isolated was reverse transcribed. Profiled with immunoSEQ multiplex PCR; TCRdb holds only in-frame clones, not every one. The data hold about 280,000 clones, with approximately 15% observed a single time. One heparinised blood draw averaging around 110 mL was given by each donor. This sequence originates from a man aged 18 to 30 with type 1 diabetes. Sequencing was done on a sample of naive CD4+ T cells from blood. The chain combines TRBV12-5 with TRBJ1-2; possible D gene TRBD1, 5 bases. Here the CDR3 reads CASGFSGHGYGYTF. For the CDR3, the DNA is TGTGCTAGTGGTTTCTCAGGGCACGGCTATGGCTACACCTTC.